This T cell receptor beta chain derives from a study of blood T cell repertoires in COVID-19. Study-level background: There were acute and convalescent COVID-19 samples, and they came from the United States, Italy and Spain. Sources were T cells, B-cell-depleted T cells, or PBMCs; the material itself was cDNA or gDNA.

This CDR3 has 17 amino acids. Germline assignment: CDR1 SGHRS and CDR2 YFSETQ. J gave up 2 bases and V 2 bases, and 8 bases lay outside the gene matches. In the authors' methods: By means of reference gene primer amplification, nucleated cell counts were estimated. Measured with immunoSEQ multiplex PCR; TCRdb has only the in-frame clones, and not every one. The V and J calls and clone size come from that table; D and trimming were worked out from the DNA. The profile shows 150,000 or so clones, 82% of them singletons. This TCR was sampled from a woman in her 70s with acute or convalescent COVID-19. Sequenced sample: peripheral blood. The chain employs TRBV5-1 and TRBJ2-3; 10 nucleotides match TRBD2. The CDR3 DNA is TGCGCCAGCAGCTTTTCATCTAGCGGGAGCCCCACAGATACGCAGTATTTT. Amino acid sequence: CASSFSSSGSPTDTQYF.